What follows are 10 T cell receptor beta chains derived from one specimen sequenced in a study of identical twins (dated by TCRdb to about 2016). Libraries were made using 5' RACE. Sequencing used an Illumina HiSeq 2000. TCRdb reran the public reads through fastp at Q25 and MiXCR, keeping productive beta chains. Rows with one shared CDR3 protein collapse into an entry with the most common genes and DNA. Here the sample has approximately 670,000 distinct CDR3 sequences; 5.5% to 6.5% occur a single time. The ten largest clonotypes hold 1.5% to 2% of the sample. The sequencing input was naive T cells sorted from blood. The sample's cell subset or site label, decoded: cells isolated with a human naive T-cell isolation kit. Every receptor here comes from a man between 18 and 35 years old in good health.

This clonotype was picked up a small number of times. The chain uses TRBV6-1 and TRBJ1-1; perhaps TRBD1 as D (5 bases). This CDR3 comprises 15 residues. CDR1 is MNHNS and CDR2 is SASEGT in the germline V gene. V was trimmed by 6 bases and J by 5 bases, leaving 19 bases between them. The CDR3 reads CASSETDWVGTEAFF. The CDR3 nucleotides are TGTGCCAGCAGCGAGACAGATTGGGTAGGGACTGAAGCTTTCTTT.

The CDR3 nucleotides are TGTGCCAGCACAGGAGGGGCAGGGTATGATGAGCAGTTCTTC. Protein sequence: CASTGGAGYDEQFF. The genes are TRBV7-8 and TRBJ2-1, with D perhaps TRBD2 (6 bases). The germline V and J ends were trimmed by 7 bases and 8 bases, with 18 bases remaining between them. Germline assignment: CDR1 SGHVS and CDR2 FQNEAQ. The CDR3 totals 14 residues.

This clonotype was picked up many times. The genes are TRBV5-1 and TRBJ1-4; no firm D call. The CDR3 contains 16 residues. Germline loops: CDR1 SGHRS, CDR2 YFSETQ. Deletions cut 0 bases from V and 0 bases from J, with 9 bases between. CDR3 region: CASSLGISPTNEKLFF. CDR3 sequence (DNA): TGCGCCAGCAGCTTGGGGATATCTCCAACTAATGAAAAACTGTTTTTT.

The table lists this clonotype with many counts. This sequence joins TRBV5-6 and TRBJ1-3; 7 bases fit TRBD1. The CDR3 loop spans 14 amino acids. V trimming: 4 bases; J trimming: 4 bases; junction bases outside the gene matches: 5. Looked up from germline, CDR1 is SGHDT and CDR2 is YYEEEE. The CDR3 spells CASSPGTVGNTIYF. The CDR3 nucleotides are TGTGCCAGCAGCCCCGGGACAGTAGGAAACACCATATATTTT.

CDR3 amino acids: CASSLEALNRETQYF. In DNA form, the CDR3 reads TGCGCCAGCAGCTTGGAAGCTCTCAATAGAGAGACCCAGTACTTC. The chain recombines TRBV5-1 with TRBJ2-5; D remains ambiguous. Trimming stripped 0 bases from V and 4 bases from J, with 13 bases between. CDR1 SGHRS and CDR2 YFSETQ come from the germline V gene. The CDR3 loop spans 15 amino acids. Full variable domain (remainder filled in from reference TRBV5-1 and TRBJ2-5): KAGVTQTPRYLIKTRGQQVTLSCSPISGHRSVSWYQQTPGQGLQFLFEYFSETQRNKGNFPGRFSGRQFSNSRSEMNVSTLELGDSALYLCASSLEALNRETQYFGPGTRLLVL.

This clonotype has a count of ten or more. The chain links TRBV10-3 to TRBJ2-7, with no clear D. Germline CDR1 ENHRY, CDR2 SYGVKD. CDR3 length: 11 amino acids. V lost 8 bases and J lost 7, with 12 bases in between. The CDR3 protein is CAIGSLAEQYV. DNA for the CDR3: TGTGCCATCGGCTCGCTCGCTGAGCAGTACGTC.

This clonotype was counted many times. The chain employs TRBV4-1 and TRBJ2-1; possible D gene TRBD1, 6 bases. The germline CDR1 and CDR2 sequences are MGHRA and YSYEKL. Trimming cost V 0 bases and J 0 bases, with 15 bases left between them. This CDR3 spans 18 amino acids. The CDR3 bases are TGCGCCAGCAGCCAAGATTGGGGGACATCGAGCTCCTACAATGAGCAGTTCTTC. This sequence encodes CASSQDWGTSSSYNEQFF.

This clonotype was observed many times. The CDR3 nucleotides read TGCGCCAGCAGCTTTCGTCCGAGGACCTACGAGCAGTACTTC. This encodes CASSFRPRTYEQYF. This chain connects TRBV5-1 to TRBJ2-7; D ambiguous. Germline values: CDR1 SGHRS, CDR2 YFSETQ. The CDR3 sequence is 14 residues long. V shed 2 bases and J shed 2 bases, with 11 bases lying between them.

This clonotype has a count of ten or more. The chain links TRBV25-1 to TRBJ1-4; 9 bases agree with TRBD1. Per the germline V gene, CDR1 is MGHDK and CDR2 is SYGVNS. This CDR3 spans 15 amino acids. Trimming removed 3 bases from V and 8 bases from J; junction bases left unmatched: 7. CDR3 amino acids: CASSEGDRGSEKLFF. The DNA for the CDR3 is TGTGCCAGCAGTGAGGGTGACAGGGGGTCGGAAAAACTGTTTTTT.

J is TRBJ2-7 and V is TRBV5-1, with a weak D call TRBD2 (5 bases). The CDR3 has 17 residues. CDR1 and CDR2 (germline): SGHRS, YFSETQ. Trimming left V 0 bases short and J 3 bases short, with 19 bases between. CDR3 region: CASSLGIWETTDYEQYF. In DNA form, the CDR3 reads TGCGCCAGCAGCTTGGGTATTTGGGAGACCACCGACTACGAGCAGTACTTC.